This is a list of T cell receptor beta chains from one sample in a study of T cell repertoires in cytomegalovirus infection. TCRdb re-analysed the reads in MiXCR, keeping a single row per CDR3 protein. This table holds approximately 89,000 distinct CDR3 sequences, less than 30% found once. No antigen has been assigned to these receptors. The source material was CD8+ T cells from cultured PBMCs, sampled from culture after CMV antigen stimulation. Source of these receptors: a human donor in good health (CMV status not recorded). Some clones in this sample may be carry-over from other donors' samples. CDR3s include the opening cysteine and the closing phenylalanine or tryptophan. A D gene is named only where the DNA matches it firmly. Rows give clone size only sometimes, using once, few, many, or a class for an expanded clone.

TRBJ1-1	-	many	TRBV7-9	TGTGCCAGCAGCTTCGCAGGGGAGACTGAAGCTTTCTTT	CASSFAGETEAFF
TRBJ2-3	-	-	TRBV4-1	TGCGCCAGCAGCCAAGAATGGCACAGCACAGATACGCAGTATTTT	CASSQEWHSTDTQYF
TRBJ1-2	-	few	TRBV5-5	TGTGCCAGCAGCTTCGGGGGAAGTAACTATGGCTACACCTTC	CASSFGGSNYGYTF
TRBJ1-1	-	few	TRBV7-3	TGTGCCAGCAGCTTACCGGGAGGCACTGAAGCTTTCTTT	CASSLPGGTEAFF
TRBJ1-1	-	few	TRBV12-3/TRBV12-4	TGTGCCAGCAGTCACACCGTGGGGACTGAAGCTTTCTTT	CASSHTVGTEAFF
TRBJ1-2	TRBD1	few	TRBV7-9	TGTGCCAGCAGCTTAAGCAGGGGGCCGCTTGGCTACACCTTC	CASSLSRGPLGYTF
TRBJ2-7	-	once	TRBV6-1	TGTGCCAGCAGTGAAGCGCTTCAGGTCGAGCAGTACTTC	CASSEALQVEQYF
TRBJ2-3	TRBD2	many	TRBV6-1	TGTGCCAGCAGTGAAGCGACGGCGGGGGGCCATACAGATACGCAGTATTTT	CASSEATAGGHTDTQYF
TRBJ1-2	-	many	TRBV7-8	TGTGCCAGCAGCTTTTCTCGGACGCATATATCTTACTATGGCTACACCTTC	CASSFSRTHISYYGYTF
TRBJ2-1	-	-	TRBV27	TGTGCCAGCAGTTCGGGCCGGGGTCAGTTCTTC	CASSSGRGQFF
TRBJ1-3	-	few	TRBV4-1	TGCGCCAGCAGCCAAGGGGTCTTCTCTGGAAACACCATATATTTT	CASSQGVFSGNTIYF
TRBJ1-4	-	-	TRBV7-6	TGTGCCAGCAGCCCGTACTCCGGGGTCAAACTGTTTTTT	CASSPYSGVKLFF
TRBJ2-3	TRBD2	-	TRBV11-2	TGTGCCAGCAGCTCGGGACTAGCGGGGGCCACCAGCACGGATACGCAGTATTTT	CASSSGLAGATSTDTQYF
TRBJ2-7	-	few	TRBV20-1	TGCAGTGCTAGAGGGCACAGCTCCTACGAGCAGTACTTC	CSARGHSSYEQYF
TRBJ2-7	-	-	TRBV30	TGTGCCTGGGGAACAGGTAGCTCCTACGAGCAGTACTTC	CAWGTGSSYEQYF
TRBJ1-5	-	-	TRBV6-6	TGTGCCAGCAGTTACGGGGCATATAATAGCAATCAGCCCCAGCATTTT	CASSYGAYNSNQPQHF
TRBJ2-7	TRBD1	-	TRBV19	TGTGCCAGCAAATGTACAGGGGCGAGAATTTCCACCTACGAGCAGTACTTC	CASKCTGARISTYEQYF
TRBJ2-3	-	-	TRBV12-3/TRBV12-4	TGTGCCAGCAGTCACCGGACTAACCCCAAACCGAAGATCACAGATACGCAGTATTTT	CASSHRTNPKPKITDTQYF
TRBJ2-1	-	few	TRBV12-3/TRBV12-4	TGTGCCAGCAGTCCCGGGGGGCCTGAGCAGTTCTTC	CASSPGGPEQFF
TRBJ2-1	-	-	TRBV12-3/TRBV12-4	TGTGCCAGCAGTTTTGCAGCCCTCTACAATGAGCAGTTCTTC	CASSFAALYNEQFF
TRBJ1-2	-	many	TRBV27	TGTGCCAGCAGTGTGAGGTGGACCAACTATGGCTACACCTTC	CASSVRWTNYGYTF
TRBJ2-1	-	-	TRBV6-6	TGTGCCAGCAGTTCCAGGGAGTCCTACAATGAGCAGTTCTTC	CASSSRESYNEQFF
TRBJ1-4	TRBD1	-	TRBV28	TGTGCCAGCAGTAGCCGGACAGGCCCTATTGCAACTAATGAAAAACTGTTTTTT	CASSSRTGPIATNEKLFF
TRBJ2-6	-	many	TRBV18	TGTGCCAGCTCACCGCTGAGGGCCTCGGGGGCCAACGTCCTGACTTTC	CASSPLRASGANVLTF
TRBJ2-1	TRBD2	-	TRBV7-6	TGTGCCAGCTGCCCTAGCGGGGGACCCTACAATGAGCAGTTCTTC	CASCPSGGPYNEQFF
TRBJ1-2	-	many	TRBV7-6	TGTGCCAGCAGCTTAGGGCGGGGGGCCGGTGATGGCTACACCTTC	CASSLGRGAGDGYTF
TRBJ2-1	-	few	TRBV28	TGTGCCAGCAGTCCCCGCGGAGGGACACTACCGCATGAGCAGTTCTTC	CASSPRGGTLPHEQFF
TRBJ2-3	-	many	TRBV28	TGTGCCAGCAGTTTTGGGGGCGCCACAGATACGCAGTATTTT	CASSFGGATDTQYF
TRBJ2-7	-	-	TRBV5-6	TGTGCCAGCAGCTTGTGGTCAGCCTACGAGCAGTACTTC	CASSLWSAYEQYF
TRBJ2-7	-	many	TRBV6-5	TGTGCCAGCAGCCGGGTGAGTAGCGGTAACTCCTACGAGCAGTACTTC	CASSRVSSGNSYEQYF
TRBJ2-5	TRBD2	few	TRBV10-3	TGTGCCATCAGTGATGGCGGGGGGGGTGCAGAGACCCAGTACTTC	CAISDGGGGAETQYF
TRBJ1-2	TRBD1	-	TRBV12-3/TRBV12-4	TGTGCCACTCAGGGGGCTGCTGAGAATGGCTACACCTTC	CATQGAAENGYTF
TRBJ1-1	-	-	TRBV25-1	TGTGCCAGCAGCGGTCCAGGGGTGAACACTGAAGCTTTCTTT	CASSGPGVNTEAFF
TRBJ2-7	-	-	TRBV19	TGTGCCAGTAGTATACAGGGGCAGTACGAGCAGTACTTC	CASSIQGQYEQYF
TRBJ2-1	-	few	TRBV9	TGTGCCAGCAGCGTATCGGGCGGGGCTAACTACAATGAGCAGTTCTTC	CASSVSGGANYNEQFF
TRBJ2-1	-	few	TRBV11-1	TGTGCCAGCAACCCCCTCCAGGGGAATGAGCAGTTCTTC	CASNPLQGNEQFF
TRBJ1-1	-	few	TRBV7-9	TGTGCCAGCAGCTTCGAGTTGGAAGCTTTCTTT	CASSFELEAFF
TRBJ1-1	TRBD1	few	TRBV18	TGTGCCAGCTCACCACGAGGGGGCCTGAACACTGAAGCTTTCTTT	CASSPRGGLNTEAFF
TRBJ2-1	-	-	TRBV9	TGTGCCAGCAGCCTCTCAGGGGCTGGCTACAATGAGCAGTTCTTC	CASSLSGAGYNEQFF
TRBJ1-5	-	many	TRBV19	TGTGCCAGTAGTATCTTGCAGGCCCCTGGCAATCAGCCCCAGCATTTT	CASSILQAPGNQPQHF
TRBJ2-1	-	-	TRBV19	TGTGCCAGTAGAACTAGCTATGAGCAGTTCTTC	CASRTSYEQFF
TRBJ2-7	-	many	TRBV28	TGTGCCAGCGGGACACTATACTCCTACGAGCAGTACTTC	CASGTLYSYEQYF
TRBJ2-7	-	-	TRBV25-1	TGTGCCAGCAGTGAATTGCCCGAGGGCGACGAGCAGTACTTC	CASSELPEGDEQYF
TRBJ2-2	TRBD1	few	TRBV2	TGTGCCAGCAGACCGGGACAGCTCACCGGGGAGCTGTTTTTT	CASRPGQLTGELFF
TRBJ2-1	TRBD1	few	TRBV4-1	TGCGCCAGCAGCCTACAGGGGTTAAATGAGCAGTTCTTC	CASSLQGLNEQFF
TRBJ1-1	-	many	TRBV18	TGTGCCAGCTCACCGCTTAGATCCAGCCCCGGGACTGTGAACACTGAAGCTTTCTTT	CASSPLRSSPGTVNTEAFF
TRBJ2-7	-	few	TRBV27	TGTGCCAGCAGTTTACTAGACGGCCGGAGCTCCTCCTACGAGCAGTACTTC	CASSLLDGRSSSYEQYF
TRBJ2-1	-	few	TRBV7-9	TGTGCCAGCAGCTTGTCTACATTGTACAATGAGCAGTTCTTC	CASSLSTLYNEQFF
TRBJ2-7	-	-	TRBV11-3	TGTGCCAGCAGCTTGAGTGGCAACGCCTACGAGCAGTACTTC	CASSLSGNAYEQYF
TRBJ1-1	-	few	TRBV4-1	TGCGCCAGCAGCCAAGAGGCGACAACCCCTGAAGCTTTCTTT	CASSQEATTPEAFF
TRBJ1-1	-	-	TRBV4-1	TGCGCCAGCAGCCAAGACGCTACCTTGAACTCTGAAGCTTTCTTT	CASSQDATLNSEAFF
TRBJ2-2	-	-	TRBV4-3	TGCGCCAGCAGCCGAGGACTTGCGAACACCGGGGAGCTGTTTTTT	CASSRGLANTGELFF
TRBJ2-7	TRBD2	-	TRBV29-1	TGCAGCGTCCGACTAGCGGGGGACTACGAGCAGTACTTC	CSVRLAGDYEQYF
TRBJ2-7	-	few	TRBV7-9	TGTGCCAGCAGCCCCGAGGAGAGCTACGAGCAGTACTTC	CASSPEESYEQYF
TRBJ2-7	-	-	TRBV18	TGTGCCAGCTCGACGGAGAACTACGAGCAGTACTTC	CASSTENYEQYF
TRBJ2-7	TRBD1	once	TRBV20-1	TGCAGTGCTCGACGCGAGGAGGTTCGACAGGGGCATCCCTACGAGCAGTACTTC	CSARREEVRQGHPYEQYF
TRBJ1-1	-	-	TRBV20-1	TGCAGTGCCCTCCCCCCGGGACTTGAAGCTTTCTTT	CSALPPGLEAFF
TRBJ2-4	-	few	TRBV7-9	TGTGCCAGCAGCGTAGCCAAAAACATTCAGTACTTC	CASSVAKNIQYF
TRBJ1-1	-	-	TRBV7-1	TGTGCCAGCAGCACACCCCCTGTCGGGAGCACTGAAGCTTTCTTT	CASSTPPVGSTEAFF